This T cell receptor (beta chain) came from a study of blood T cell repertoires in COVID-19 (dated by TCRdb to about 2020). Some background on the complete study: Samples from collaborators originated in the United States, Italy and Spain and spanned both the acute and convalescent phases of COVID-19. The prospective study material was composed of cDNA or gDNA derived from T cells, B-cell-depleted T cells, or PBMCs. The dataset comprised deeply sampled blood TCRbeta repertoires from subjects exposed to, actively infected with, or recovered from COVID-19. The repertoires were released in a freely available public database intended as a resource for research on the immune response to SARS-CoV-2. Samples were obtained from the ongoing ImmuneRACE study (first 160 participants) and from over 1,000 subjects provided by 6 global collaborators. The sample metadata nearly always contained a de-identified subject ID, COVID-19 status, age in years and sex. Where available, HLA class I and class II types were obtained from metadata supplied by the sample provider rather than from assay-based typing. The study at large found these results: The quantity of clinical and demographic metadata differed by source and by participant and was supplied without curation.

TCRbeta CDR3 regions were amplified from genomic DNA by means of the immunoSEQ Assay, a bias-controlled multiplex PCR. The source study handled its data this way. Nucleated cell counts per sample were estimated from amplification of reference gene primers within the assay. To quantify the absolute abundance of each unique TCRbeta CDR3 rearrangement, sequence reads were collapsed and filtered. For each sample, productive Simpson clonality was calculated by taking the square root of Simpson's diversity index across productive rearrangements. The clones in this table, taken by TCRdb from immuneACCESS, are in-frame only. Not every clone is retained; where verified, under half of the shortfall comes from an unresolved V gene, and the cause of the rest is unknown. From that table come the V and J calls and clone size; the DNA was used to work out D and trimming. The sample includes under 300,000 clones, with approximately 83% observed a single time. The biggest ten clones account for 11% of the sample.

Whole blood was collected in K2EDTA tubes by collaborating institutions according to the institutions' own protocols. Collaborator samples were shipped for TCRbeta analysis as frozen whole blood, isolated PBMCs, or DNA extracted from either sample type. With regard to this clone: The antigen it recognizes is unknown. No base qualities exist here, and no much larger clone lies one base off it. Other DNA sequences in this sample translate to the same CDR3.

V loses 3 bases, J loses 8 bases, and the germline ends lie 7 bases apart. Including the terminal cysteine and phenylalanine, the CDR3 comprises 10 residues. Of all the DNA, just the CDR3 is kept, 30 bases in frame from base 1. Per the germline V gene (reference sequence), DFQATT is the CDR1 and SNEGSKA is the CDR2. Sequencing used peripheral blood. The chain employs TRBV20-1 and TRBJ1-1; the D gene is unclear. The clonotype originates from a woman aged 70-85 years with acute or convalescent COVID-19. The CDR3 reads as follows: CSARTQEAFF. At the DNA level, the sequence is TGCAGTGCTAGGACACAGGAAGCTTTCTTT.